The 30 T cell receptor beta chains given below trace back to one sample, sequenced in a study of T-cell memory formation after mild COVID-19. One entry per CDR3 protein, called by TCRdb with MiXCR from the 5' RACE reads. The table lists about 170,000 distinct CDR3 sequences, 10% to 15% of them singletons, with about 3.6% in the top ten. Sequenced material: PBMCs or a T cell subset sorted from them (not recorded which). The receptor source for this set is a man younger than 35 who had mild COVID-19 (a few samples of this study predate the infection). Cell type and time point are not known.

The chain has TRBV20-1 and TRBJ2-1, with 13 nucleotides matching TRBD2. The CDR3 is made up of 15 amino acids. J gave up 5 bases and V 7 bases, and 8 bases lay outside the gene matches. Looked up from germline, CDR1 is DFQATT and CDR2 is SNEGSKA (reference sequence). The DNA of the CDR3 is TGCAGTGTCCCGGGACTAGCGGGGACCGACAATGAGCAGTTCTTC. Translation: CSVPGLAGTDNEQFF.

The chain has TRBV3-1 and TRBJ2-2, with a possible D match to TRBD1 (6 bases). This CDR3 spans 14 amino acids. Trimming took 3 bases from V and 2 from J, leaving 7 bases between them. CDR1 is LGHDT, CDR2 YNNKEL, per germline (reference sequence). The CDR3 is CASSQDSNTGELFF. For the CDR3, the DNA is TGTGCCAGCAGCCAGGACAGTAACACCGGGGAGCTGTTTTTT.

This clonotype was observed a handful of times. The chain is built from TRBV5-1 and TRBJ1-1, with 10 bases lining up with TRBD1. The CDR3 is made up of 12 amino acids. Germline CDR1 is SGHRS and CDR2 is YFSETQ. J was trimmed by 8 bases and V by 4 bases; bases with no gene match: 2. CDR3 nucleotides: TGCGCCAGCAGCCCGGGACAGGGGGAAGCTTTCTTT. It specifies CASSPGQGEAFF.

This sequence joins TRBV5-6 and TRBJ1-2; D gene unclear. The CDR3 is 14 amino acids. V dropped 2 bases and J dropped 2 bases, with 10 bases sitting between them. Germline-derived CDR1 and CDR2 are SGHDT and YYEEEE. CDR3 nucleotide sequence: TGTGCCAGCAGCTTTTTTGAACAGAACTATGGCTACACCTTC. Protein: CASSFFEQNYGYTF. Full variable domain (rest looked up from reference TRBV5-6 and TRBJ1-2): DAGVTQSPTHLIKTRGQQVTLRCSPKSGHDTVSWYQQALGQGPQFIFQYYEEEERQRGNFPDRFSGHQFPNYSSELNVNALLLGDSALYLCASSFFEQNYGYTFGSGTRLTVV.

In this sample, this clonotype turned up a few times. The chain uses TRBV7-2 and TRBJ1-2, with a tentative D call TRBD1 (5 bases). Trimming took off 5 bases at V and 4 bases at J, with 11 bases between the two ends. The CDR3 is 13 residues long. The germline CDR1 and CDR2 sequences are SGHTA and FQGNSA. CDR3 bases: TGTGCCAGCAGCCTGTGGGGGAGCTATGGCTACACCTTC. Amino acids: CASSLWGSYGYTF. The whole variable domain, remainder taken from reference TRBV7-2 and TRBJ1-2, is GAGVSQSPSNKVTEKGKDVELRCDPISGHTALYWYRQSLGQGLEFLIYFQGNSAPDKSGLPSDRFSAERTGGSVSTLTIQRTQQEDSAVYLCASSLWGSYGYTFGSGTRLTVV.

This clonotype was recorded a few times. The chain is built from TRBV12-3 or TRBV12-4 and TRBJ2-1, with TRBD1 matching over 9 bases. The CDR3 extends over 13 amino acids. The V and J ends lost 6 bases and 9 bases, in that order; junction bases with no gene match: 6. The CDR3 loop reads CASSRDRVAEQFF. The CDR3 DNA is TGTGCCAGCAGCCGGGACAGGGTTGCTGAGCAGTTCTTC.

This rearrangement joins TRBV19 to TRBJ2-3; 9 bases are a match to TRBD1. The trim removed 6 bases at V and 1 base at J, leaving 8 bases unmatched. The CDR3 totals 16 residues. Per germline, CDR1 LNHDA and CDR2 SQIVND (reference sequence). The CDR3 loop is CASSSADRGGTDTQYF. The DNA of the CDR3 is TGTGCCAGTAGCTCCGCGGACAGGGGAGGCACAGATACGCAGTATTTT.

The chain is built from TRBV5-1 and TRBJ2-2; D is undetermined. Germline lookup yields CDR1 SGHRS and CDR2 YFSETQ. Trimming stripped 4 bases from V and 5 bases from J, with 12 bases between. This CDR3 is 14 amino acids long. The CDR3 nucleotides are TGCGCCAGCAGCCCGTCGTTCGGGACCGGGGAGCTGTTTTTT. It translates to CASSPSFGTGELFF.

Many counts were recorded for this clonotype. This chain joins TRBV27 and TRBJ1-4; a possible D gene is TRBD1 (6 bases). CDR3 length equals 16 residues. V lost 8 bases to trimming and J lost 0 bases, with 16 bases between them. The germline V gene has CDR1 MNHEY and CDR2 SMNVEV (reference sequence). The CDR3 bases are TGTGCCAGCGGGACAATTGGAACAGCAACTAATGAAAAACTGTTTTTT. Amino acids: CASGTIGTATNEKLFF.

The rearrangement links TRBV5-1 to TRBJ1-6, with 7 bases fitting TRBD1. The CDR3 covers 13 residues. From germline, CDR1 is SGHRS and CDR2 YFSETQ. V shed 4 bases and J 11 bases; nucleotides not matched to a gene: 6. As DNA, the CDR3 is TGCGCCAGCAGCCTAGAACAGGGGACACCCCTCCACTTT. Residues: CASSLEQGTPLHF. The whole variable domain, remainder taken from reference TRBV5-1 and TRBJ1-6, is KAGVTQTPRYLIKTRGQQVTLSCSPISGHRSVSWYQQTPGQGLQFLFEYFSETQRNKGNFPGRFSGRQFSNSRSEMNVSTLELGDSALYLCASSLEQGTPLHFGNGTRLTVT.

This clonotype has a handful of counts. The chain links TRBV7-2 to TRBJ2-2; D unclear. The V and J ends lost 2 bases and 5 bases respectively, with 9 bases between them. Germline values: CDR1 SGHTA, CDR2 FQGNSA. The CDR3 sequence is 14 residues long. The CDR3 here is CASSLLGSTGELFF. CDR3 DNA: TGTGCCAGCAGCTTACTAGGGTCGACCGGGGAGCTGTTTTTT.

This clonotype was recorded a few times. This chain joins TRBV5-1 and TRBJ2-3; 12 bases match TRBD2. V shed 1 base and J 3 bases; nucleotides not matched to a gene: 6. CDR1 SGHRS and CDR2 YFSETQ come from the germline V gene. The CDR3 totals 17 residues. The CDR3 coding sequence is TGCGCCAGCAGCTTGAGGGCTAGCGGGGGGGCGACAGATACGCAGTATTTT. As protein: CASSLRASGGATDTQYF.

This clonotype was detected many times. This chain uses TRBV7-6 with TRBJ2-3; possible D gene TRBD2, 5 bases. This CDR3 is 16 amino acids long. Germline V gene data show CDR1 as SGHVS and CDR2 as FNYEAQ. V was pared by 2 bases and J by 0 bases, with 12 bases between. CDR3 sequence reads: CASSLRPPGSTDTQYF. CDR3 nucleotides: TGTGCCAGCAGCTTACGACCCCCGGGAAGCACAGATACGCAGTATTTT.

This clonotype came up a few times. CDR3 coding DNA: TGTGCCAGCAGCACGAAGGGAGTCACAGATACGCAGTATTTT. Translated: CASSTKGVTDTQYF. The chain combines TRBV7-6 with TRBJ2-3, with D maybe TRBD2 (5 bases). Trimming left V 5 bases short and J 2 bases short, with 11 bases between. The CDR3 runs 14 residues. The germline gives CDR1 SGHVS, CDR2 FNYEAQ. The full variable domain, with the rest looked up from reference TRBV7-6 and TRBJ2-3, is GAGVSQSPRYKVTKRGQDVALRCDPISGHVSLYWYRQALGQGPEFLTYFNYEAQQDKSGLPNDRFSAERPEGSISTLTIQRTEQRDSAMYRCASSTKGVTDTQYFGPGTRLTVL.

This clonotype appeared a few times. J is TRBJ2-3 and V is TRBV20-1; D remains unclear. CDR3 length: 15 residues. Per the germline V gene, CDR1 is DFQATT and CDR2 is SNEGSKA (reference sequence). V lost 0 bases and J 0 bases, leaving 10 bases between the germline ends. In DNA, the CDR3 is TGCAGTGCTAGAGATGGCTTCCCTAGCACAGATACGCAGTATTTT. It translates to CSARDGFPSTDTQYF.

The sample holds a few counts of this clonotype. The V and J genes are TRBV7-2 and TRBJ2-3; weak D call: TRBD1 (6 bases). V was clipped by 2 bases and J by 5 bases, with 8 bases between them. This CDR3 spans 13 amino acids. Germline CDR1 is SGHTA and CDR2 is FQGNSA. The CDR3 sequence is CASSLKGVDTQYF. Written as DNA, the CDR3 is TGTGCCAGCAGCTTAAAGGGGGTAGATACGCAGTATTTT.

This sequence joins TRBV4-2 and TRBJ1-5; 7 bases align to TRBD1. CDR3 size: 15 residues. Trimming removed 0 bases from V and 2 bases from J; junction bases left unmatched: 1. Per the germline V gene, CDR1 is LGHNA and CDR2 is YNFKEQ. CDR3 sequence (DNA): TGTGCCAGCAGCCAAGAGGGGACAGGCAATCAGCCCCAGCATTTT. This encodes CASSQEGTGNQPQHF.

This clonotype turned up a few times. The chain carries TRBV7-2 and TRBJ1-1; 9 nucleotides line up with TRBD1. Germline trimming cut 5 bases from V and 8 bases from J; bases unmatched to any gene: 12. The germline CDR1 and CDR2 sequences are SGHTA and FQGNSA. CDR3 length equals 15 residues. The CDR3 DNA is TGTGCCAGCAGCACCCAGGTGCAGGGACAGGGAGAAGCTTTCTTT. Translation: CASSTQVQGQGEAFF.

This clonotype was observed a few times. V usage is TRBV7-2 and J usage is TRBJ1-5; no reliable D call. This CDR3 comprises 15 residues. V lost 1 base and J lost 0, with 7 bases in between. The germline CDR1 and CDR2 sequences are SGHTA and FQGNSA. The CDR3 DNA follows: TGTGCCAGCAGCTTAGAATGGGGTAGCAATCAGCCCCAGCATTTT. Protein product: CASSLEWGSNQPQHF.

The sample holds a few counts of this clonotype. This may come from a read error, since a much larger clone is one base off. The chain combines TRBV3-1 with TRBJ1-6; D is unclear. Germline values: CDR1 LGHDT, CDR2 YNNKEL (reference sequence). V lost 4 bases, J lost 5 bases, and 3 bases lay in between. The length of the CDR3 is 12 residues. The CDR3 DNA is TGTGCCAGCAGCCGGGATAATTCACCCCTCCACTTT. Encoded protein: CASSRDNSPLHF.

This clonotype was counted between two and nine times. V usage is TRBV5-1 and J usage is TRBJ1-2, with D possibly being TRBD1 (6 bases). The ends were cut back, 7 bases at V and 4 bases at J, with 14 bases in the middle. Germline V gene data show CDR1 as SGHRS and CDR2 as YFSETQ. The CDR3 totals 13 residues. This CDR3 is CASAGASIYGYTF. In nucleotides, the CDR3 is TGCGCCAGCGCGGGGGCCTCCATCTATGGCTACACCTTC.

The CDR3 region is CASSTRRVSYNEQFF. DNA for the CDR3: TGTGCCAGCAGCACCCGGAGGGTCTCCTACAATGAGCAGTTCTTC. The V and J genes are TRBV7-2 and TRBJ2-1; the D gene is possibly TRBD2 (6 bases). Germline values: CDR1 SGHTA, CDR2 FQGNSA. Trimming took 5 bases from V and 0 from J, leaving 11 bases between them. This CDR3 is built from 15 residues.

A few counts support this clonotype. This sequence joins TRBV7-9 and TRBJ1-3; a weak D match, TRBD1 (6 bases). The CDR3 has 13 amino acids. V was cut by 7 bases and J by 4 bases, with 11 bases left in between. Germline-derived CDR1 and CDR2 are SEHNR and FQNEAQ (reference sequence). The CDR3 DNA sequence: TGTGCCAGCACGCGGGGGCCCGGAAACACCATATATTTT. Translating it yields CASTRGPGNTIYF.

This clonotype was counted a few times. The CDR3 sequence is CASSSPYSNQPQHF. CDR3 nucleotide sequence: TGTGCCAGTAGTAGTCCGTATAGCAATCAGCCCCAGCATTTT. V usage is TRBV19 and J usage is TRBJ1-5; D ambiguous. Germline values: CDR1 LNHDA, CDR2 SQIVND (reference sequence). CDR3 length: 14 amino acids. V lost 4 bases and J lost 0, with 7 bases in between. Full variable domain (remainder filled in from reference TRBV19 and TRBJ1-5): DGGITQSPKYLFRKEGQNVTLSCEQNLNHDAMYWYRQDPGQGLRLIYYSQIVNDFQKGDIAEGYSVSREKKESFPLTVTSAQKNPTAFYLCASSSPYSNQPQHFGDGTRLSIL.

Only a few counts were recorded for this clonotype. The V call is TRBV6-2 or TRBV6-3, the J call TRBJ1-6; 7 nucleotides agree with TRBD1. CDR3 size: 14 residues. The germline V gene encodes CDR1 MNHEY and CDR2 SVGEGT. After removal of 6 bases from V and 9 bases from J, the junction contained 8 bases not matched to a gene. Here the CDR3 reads CASRTTGTGSPLHF. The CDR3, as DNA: TGTGCCAGCAGGACGACAGGGACGGGTTCACCCCTCCACTTT.

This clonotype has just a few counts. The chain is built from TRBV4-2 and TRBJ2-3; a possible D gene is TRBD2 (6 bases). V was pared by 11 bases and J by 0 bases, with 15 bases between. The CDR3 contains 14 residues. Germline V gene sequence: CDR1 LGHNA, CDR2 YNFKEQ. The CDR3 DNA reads TGTGCCTTCTCGGCGGGGACTAGCACAGATACGCAGTATTTT. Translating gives CAFSAGTSTDTQYF.

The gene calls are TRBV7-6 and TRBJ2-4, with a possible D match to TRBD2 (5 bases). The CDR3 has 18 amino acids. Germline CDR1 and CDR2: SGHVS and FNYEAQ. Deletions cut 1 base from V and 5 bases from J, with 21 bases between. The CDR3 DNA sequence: TGTGCCAGCAGCTTAGGGCTAGCACGCGGGTCGTATCAAAACATTCAGTACTTC. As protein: CASSLGLARGSYQNIQYF. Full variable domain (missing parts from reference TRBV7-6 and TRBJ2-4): GAGVSQSPRYKVTKRGQDVALRCDPISGHVSLYWYRQALGQGPEFLTYFNYEAQQDKSGLPNDRFSAERPEGSISTLTIQRTEQRDSAMYRCASSLGLARGSYQNIQYFGAGTRLSVL.

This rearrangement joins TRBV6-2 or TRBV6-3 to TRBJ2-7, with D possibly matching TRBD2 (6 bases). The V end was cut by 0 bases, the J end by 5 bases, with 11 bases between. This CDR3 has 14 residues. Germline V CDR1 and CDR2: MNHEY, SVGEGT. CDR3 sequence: CASSYSGGRDEQYV. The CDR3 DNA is TGTGCCAGCAGTTACTCCGGGGGAAGGGACGAGCAGTACGTC.

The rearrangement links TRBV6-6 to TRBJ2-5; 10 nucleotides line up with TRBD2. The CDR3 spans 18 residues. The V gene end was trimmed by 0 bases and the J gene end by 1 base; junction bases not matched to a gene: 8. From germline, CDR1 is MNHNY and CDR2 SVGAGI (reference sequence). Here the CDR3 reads CASSYSTRAGGFQETQYF. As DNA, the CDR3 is TGTGCCAGCAGTTACTCGACACGAGCGGGGGGGTTCCAAGAGACCCAGTACTTC.

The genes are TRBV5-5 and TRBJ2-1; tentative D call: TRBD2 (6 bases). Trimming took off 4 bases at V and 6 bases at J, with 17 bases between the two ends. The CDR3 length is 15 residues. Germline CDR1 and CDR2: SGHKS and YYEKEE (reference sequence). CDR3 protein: CASSIRDSQGNEQFF. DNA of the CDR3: TGTGCCAGCAGCATCCGGGACTCACAAGGCAATGAGCAGTTCTTC.